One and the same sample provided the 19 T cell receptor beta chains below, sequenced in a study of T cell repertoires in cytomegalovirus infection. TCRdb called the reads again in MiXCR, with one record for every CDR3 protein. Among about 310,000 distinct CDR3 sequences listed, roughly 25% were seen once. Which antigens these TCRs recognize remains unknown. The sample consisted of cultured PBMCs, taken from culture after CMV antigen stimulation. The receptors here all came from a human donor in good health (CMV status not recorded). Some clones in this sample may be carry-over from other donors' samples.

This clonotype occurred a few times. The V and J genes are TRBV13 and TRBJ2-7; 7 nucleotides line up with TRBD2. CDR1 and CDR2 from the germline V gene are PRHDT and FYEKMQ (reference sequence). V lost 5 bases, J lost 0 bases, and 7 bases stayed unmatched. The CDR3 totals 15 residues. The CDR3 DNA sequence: TGTGCCAGCAGCGTTAGCGGGCCTAGCTCCTACGAGCAGTACTTC. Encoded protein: CASSVSGPSSYEQYF.

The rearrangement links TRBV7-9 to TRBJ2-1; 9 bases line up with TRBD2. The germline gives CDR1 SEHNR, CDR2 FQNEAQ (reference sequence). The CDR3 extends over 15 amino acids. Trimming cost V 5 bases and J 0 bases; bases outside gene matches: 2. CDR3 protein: CASSALAGSYNEQFF. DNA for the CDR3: TGTGCCAGCAGCGCACTAGCGGGCTCCTACAATGAGCAGTTCTTC. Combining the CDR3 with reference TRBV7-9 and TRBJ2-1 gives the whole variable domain DTGVSQNPRHKITKRGQNVTFRCDPISEHNRLYWYRQTLGQGPEFLTYFQNEAQLEKSRLLSDRFSAERPKGSFSTLEIQRTEQGDSAMYLCASSALAGSYNEQFFGPGTRLTVL.

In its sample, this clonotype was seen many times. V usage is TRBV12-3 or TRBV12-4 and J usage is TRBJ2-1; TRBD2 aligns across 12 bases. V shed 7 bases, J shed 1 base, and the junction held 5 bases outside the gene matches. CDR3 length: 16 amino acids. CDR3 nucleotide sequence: TGTGCCAGCATTCGGACTAGCGGGATTTCCTACAATGAGCAGTTCTTC. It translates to CASIRTSGISYNEQFF.

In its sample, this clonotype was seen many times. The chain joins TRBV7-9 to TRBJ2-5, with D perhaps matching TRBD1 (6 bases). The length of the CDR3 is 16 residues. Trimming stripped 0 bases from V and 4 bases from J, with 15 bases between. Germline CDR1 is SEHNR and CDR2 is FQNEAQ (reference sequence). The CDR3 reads CASSLAVDSGGETQYF. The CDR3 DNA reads TGTGCCAGCAGCTTAGCGGTGGACAGTGGGGGAGAGACCCAGTACTTC.

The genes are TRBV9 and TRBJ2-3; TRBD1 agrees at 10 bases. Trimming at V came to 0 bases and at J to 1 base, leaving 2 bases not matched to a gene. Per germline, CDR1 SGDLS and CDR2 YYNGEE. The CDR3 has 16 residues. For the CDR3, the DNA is TGTGCCAGCAGCGTAGAAGGGACAGGGGGCACAGATACGCAGTATTTT. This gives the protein CASSVEGTGGTDTQYF.

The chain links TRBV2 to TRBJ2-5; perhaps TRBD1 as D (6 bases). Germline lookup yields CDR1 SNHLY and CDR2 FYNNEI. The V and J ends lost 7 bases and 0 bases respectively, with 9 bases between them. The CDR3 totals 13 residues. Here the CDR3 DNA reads TGTGCCAGCACTCGGGACAACCAAGAGACCCAGTACTTC. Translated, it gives CASTRDNQETQYF.

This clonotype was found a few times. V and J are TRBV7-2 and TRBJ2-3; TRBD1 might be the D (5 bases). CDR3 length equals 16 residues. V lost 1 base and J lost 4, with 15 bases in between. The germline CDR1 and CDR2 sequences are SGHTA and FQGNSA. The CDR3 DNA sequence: TGTGCCAGCAGCTTAGACAGGTGGCAGGGCCCAGATACGCAGTATTTT. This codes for CASSLDRWQGPDTQYF.

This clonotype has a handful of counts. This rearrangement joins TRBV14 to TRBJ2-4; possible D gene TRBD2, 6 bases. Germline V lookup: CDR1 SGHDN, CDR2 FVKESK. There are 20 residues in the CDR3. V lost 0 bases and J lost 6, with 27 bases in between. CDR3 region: CASSQDYWSGGEVERNIQYF. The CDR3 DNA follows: TGTGCCAGCAGCCAAGATTATTGGTCTGGAGGGGAGGTTGAGAGAAACATTCAGTACTTC. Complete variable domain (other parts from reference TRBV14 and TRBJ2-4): EAGVTQFPSHSVIEKGQTVTLRCDPISGHDNLYWYRRVMGKEIKFLLHFVKESKQDESGMPNNRFLAERTGGTYSTLKVQPAELEDSGVYFCASSQDYWSGGEVERNIQYFGAGTRLSVL.

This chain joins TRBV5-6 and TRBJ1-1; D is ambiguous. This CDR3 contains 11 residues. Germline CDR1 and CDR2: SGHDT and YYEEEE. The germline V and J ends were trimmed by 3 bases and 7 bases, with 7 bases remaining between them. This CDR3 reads CASSSMIEAFF. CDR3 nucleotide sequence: TGTGCCAGCAGCTCAATGATTGAAGCTTTCTTT.

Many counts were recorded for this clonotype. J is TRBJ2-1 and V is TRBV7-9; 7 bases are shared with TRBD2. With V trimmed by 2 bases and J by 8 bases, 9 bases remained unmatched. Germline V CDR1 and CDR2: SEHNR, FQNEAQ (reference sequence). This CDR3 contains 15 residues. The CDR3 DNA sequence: TGTGCCAGCAGCTTAAGGGAGGGCCGAACCCATGAGCAGTTCTTC. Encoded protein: CASSLREGRTHEQFF.

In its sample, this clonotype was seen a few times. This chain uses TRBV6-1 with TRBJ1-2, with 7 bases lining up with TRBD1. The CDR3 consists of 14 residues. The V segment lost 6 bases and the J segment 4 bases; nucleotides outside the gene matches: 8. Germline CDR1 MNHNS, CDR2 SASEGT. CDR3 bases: TGTGCCAGCAGGGAACCAGACAGGGCCTATGGCTACACCTTC. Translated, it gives CASREPDRAYGYTF.

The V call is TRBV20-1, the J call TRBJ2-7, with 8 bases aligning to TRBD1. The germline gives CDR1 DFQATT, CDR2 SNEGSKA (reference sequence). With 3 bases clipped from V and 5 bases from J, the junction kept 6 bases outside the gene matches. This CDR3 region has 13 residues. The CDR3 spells CSASPGGGDEQYF. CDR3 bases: TGCAGTGCTAGCCCAGGGGGCGGCGACGAGCAGTACTTC.

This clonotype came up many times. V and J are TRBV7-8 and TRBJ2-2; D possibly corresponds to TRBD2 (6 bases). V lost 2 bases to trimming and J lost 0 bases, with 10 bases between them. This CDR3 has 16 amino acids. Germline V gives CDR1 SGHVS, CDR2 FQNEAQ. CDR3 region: CASSLSTGANTGELFF. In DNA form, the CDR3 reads TGTGCCAGCAGCTTATCAACGGGAGCGAACACCGGGGAGCTGTTTTTT.

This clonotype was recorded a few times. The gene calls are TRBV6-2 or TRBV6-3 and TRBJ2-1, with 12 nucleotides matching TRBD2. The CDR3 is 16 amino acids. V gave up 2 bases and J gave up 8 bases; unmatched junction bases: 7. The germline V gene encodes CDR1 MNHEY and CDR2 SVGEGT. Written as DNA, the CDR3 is TGTGCCAGCAGTTACCCCGGACTAGCGGGATCGGATGAGCAGTTCTTC. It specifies CASSYPGLAGSDEQFF.

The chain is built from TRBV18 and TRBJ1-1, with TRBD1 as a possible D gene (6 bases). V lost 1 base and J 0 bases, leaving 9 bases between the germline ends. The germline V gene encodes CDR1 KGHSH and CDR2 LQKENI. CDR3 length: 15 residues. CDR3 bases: TGTGCCAGCTCACCACAAGGGGGAATGAACACTGAAGCTTTCTTT. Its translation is CASSPQGGMNTEAFF.

The CDR3 DNA reads TGTGCCAGCAGCGTCCGGGAGAGCTCCTACAATGAGCAGTTCTTC. This encodes CASSVRESSYNEQFF. This chain links TRBV6-2 or TRBV6-3 with TRBJ2-1; tentative D call: TRBD2 (6 bases). The V and J ends lost 6 bases and 0 bases respectively, with 12 bases between them. This CDR3 has 15 amino acids. Germline V gene sequence: CDR1 MNHEY, CDR2 SVGEGT.

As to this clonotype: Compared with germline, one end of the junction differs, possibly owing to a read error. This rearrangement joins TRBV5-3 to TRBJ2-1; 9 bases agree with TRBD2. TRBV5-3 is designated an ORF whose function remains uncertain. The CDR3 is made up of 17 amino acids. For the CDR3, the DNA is TGTGCCAGCAGCTTGGCCCTTGAAGGTAGCGGGAGAAATGAGCAGTTCTTC. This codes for CASSLALEGSGRNEQFF.

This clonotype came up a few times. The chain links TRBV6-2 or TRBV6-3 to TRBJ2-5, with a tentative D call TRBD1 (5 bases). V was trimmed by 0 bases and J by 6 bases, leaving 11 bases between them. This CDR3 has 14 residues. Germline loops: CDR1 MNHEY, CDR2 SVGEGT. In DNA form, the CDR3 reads TGTGCCAGCAGTTACTCCTTGGGGCGGCAGACCCAGTACTTC. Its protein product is CASSYSLGRQTQYF.

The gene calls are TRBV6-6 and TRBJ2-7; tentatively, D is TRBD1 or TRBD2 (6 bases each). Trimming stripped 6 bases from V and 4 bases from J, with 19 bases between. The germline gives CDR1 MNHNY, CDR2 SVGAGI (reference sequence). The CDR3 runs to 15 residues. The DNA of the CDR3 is TGTGCCAGCAGCCGGACCGAAAGGGGGGTATACGAGCAGTACGTC. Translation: CASSRTERGVYEQYV.